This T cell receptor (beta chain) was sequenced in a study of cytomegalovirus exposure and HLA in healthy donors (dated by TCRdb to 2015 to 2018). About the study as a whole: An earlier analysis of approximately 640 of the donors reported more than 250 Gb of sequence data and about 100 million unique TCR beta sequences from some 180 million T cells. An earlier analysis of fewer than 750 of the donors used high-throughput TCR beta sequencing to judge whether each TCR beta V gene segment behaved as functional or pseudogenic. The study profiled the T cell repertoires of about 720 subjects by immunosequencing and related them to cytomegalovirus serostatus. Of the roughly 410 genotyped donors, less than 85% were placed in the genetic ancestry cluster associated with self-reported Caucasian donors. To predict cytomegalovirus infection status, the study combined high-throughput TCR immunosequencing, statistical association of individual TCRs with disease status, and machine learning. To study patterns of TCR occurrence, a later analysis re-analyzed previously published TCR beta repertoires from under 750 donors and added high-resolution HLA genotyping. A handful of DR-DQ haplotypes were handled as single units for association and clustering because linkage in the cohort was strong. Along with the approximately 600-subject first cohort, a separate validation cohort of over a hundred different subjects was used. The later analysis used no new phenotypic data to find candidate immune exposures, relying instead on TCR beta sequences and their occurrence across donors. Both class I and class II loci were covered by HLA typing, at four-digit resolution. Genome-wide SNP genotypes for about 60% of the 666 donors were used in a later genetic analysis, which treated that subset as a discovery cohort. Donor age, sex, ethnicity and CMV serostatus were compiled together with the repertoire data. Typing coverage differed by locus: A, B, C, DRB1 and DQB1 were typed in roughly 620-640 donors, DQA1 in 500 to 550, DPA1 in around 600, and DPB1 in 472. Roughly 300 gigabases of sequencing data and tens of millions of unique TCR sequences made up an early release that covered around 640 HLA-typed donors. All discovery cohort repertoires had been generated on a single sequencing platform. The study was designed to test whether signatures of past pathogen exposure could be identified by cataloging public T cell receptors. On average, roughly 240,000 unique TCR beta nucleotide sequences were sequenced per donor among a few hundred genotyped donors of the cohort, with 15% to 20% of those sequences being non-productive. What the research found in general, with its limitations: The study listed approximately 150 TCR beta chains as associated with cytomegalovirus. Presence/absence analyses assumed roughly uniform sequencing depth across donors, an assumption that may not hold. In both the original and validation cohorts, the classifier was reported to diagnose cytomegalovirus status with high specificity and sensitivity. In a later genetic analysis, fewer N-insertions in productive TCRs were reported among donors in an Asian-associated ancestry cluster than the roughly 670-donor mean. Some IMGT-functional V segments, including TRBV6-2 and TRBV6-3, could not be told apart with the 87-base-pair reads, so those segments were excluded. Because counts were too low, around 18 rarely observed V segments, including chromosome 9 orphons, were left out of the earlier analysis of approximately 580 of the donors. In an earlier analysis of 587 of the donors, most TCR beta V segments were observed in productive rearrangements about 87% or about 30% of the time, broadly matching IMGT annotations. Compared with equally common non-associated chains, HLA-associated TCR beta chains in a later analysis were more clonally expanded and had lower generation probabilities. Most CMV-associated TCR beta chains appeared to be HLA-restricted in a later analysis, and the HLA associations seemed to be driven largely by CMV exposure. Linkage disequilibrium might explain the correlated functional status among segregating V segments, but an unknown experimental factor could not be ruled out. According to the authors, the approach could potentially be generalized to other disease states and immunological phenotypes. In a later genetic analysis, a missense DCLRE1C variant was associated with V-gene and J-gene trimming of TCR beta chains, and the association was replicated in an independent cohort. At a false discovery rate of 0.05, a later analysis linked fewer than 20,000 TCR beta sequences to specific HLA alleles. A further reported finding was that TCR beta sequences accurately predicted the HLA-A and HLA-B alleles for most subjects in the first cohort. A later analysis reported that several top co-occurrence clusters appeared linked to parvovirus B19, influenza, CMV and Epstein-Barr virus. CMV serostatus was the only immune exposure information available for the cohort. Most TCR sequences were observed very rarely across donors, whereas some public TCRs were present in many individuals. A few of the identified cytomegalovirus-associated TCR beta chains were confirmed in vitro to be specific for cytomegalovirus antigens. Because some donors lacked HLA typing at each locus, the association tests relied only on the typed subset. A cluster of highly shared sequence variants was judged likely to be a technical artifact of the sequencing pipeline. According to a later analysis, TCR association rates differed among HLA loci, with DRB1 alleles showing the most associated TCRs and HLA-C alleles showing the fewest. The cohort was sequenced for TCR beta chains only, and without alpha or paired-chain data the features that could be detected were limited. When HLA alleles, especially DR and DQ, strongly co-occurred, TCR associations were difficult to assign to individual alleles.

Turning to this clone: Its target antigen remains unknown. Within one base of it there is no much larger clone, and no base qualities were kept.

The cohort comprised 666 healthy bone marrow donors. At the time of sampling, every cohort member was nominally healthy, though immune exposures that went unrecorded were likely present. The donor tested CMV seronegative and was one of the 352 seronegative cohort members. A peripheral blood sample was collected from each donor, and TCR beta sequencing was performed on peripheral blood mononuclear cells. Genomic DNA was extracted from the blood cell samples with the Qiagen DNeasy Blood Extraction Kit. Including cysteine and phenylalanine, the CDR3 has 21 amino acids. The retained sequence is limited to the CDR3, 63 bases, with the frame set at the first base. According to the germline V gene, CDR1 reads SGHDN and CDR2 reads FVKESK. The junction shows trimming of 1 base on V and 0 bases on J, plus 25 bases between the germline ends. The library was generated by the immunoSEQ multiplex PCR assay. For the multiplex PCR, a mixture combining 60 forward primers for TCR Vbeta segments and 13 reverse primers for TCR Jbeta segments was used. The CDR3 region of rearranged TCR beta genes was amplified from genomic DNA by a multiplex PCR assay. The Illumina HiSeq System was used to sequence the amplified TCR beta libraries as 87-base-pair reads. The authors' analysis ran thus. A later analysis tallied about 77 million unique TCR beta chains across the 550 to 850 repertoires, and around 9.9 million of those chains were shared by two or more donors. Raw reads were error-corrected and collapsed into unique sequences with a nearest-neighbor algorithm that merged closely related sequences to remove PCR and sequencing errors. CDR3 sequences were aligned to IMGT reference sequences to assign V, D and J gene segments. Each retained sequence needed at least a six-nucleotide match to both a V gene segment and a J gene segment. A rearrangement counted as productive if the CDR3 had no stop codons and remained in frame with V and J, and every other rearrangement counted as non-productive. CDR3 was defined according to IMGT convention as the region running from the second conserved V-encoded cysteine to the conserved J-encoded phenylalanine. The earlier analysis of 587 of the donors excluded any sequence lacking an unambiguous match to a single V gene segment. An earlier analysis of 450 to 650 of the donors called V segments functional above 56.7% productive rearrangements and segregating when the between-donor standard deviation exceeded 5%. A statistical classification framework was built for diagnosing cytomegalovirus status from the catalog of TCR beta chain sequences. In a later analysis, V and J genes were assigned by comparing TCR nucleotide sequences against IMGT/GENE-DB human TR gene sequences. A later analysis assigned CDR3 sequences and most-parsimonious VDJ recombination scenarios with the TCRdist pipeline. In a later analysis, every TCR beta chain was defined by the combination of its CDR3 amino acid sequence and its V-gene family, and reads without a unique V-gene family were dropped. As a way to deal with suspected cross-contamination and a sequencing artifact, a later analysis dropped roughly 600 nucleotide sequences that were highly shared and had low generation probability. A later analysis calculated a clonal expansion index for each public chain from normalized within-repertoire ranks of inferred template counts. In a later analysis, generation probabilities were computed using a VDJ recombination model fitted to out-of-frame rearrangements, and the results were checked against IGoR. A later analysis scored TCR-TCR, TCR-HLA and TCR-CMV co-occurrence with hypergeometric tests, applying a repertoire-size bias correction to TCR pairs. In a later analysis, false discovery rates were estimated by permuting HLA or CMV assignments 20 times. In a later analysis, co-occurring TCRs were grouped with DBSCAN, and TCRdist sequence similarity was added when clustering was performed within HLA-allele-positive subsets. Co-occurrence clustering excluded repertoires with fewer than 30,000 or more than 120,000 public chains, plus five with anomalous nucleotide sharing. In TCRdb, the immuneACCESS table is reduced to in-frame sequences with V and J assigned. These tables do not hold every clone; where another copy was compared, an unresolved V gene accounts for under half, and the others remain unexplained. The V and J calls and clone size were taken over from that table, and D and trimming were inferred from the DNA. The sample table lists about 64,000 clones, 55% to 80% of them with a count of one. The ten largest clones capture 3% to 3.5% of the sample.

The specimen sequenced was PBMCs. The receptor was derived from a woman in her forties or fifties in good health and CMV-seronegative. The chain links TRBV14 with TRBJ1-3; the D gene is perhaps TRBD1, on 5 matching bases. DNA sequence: TGTGCCAGCAGCCAAGTCGGACATTGGGGTTCCCCTAAATTCTCTGGAAACACCATATATTTT. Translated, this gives CASSQVGHWGSPKFSGNTIYF. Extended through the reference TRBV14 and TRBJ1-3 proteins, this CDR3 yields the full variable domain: EAGVTQFPSHSVIEKGQTVTLRCDPISGHDNLYWYRRVMGKEIKFLLHFVKESKQDESGMPNNRFLAERTGGTYSTLKVQPAELEDSGVYFCASSQVGHWGSPKFSGNTIYFGEGSWLTVV.